One sample yielded the 27 T cell receptor beta chains listed below, sequenced in a study of blood T cell repertoires in COVID-19. Profiled with immunoSEQ multiplex PCR; TCRdb holds only in-frame clones, not every one. The profile covers about 37,000 clones, with around 90% appearing a single time and about 7% taken by the ten largest. What was sequenced was peripheral blood. The receptors stem from a human donor in a cohort sampled during active COVID-19.

This rearrangement joins TRBV6-2 or TRBV6-3 to TRBJ1-5; no clear D. The CDR3 sequence is 18 residues long. Trimming cost V 0 bases and J 0 bases, with 15 bases left between them. Germline V gene lookup returns CDR1 MNHEY and CDR2 SVGEGT. The CDR3 spells CASSYSRAGTYSNQPQHF. The CDR3 nucleotides read TGTGCCAGCAGTTACTCTCGAGCAGGCACTTATAGCAATCAGCCCCAGCATTTT.

This clone came up once. This chain links TRBV20-1 with TRBJ2-5; 7 bases map to TRBD2. CDR3 length: 11 amino acids. CDR1 DFQATT and CDR2 SNEGSKA come from the germline V gene (reference sequence). V dropped 4 bases and J dropped 10; count of bases not matched to a gene: 6. CDR3 in amino acids: CSANAGVSQYF. CDR3 sequence (DNA): TGCAGTGCTAACGCGGGAGTGAGCCAGTACTTC.

The chain employs TRBV14 and TRBJ2-4; no reliable D call. Looked up from germline, CDR1 is SGHDN and CDR2 is FVKESK. The CDR3 totals 20 residues. Trimming took 0 bases from V and 0 from J, leaving 21 bases between them. CDR3 nucleotides: TGTGCCAGCAGCCAAGATTCCTTTGACAAATTTTATATAGCCAAAAACATTCAGTACTTC. Its translation: CASSQDSFDKFYIAKNIQYF.

The chain recombines TRBV7-9 with TRBJ1-4; 7 positions agree with TRBD1. CDR1 is SEHNR and CDR2 is FQNEAQ in the germline V gene (reference sequence). With V trimmed by 3 bases and J by 3 bases, 4 bases remained unmatched. There are 15 residues in the CDR3. The CDR3 is CASSFGQAANEKLFF. The CDR3 DNA reads TGTGCCAGCAGCTTTGGACAGGCCGCTAATGAAAAACTGTTTTTT.

The chain is built from TRBV7-9 and TRBJ1-2; 7 bases are shared with TRBD1. In germline, CDR1 is SEHNR, CDR2 FQNEAQ (reference sequence). CDR3 size: 14 residues. The junction had 7 bases not matched to a gene; V was cut back by 6 bases and J by 3 bases. The DNA of the CDR3 is TGTGCCAGCAGTATAGGGACAGTTGACTATGGCTACACCTTC. Protein: CASSIGTVDYGYTF.

The chain joins TRBV28 to TRBJ2-1; tentative D call: TRBD1 (6 bases). With 8 bases removed from V and 0 bases from J, the gap between germline ends came to 11 bases. The CDR3 loop spans 14 amino acids. CDR1 is MDHEN, CDR2 SYDVKM, per germline. The CDR3 reads CASLPDSSYNEQFF. DNA for the CDR3: TGTGCCAGCCTACCGGACAGCTCCTACAATGAGCAGTTCTTC.

In DNA form, the CDR3 reads TGTGCCAGCACTCGGAACACCGGGGAGCTGTTTTTT. This sequence encodes CASTRNTGELFF. The chain links TRBV12-3 or TRBV12-4 to TRBJ2-2; D is unclear. Trimming took off 7 bases at V and 1 base at J, with 4 bases between the two ends. The CDR3 runs to 12 residues.

V is TRBV30 and J is TRBJ2-1; 7 bases line up with TRBD1. V shed 0 bases, J shed 3 bases, and the junction held 5 bases outside the gene matches. Germline V lookup: CDR1 GTSNPN, CDR2 SVGIG (reference sequence). The CDR3 runs to 15 residues. This CDR3 is CAWSVQDRNYNEQFF. The DNA of the CDR3 is TGTGCCTGGAGTGTCCAGGACAGGAACTACAATGAGCAGTTCTTC.

Remarks on this clone: Other DNA variants within this sample encode the same CDR3. The chain employs TRBV6-4 and TRBJ1-6; D unclear. V was cut by 6 bases and J by 5 bases, with 11 bases left in between. The germline V gene encodes CDR1 MRHNA and CDR2 SNTAGT. The CDR3 extends over 14 amino acids. In DNA, the CDR3 is TGTGCCAGCAGCCGAGACATCAATAATTCACCCCTCCACTTT. This gives the protein CASSRDINNSPLHF.

The V and J genes are TRBV13 and TRBJ2-1; a weak D match, TRBD2 (5 bases). The germline CDR1 and CDR2 sequences are PRHDT and FYEKMQ (reference sequence). This CDR3 is 15 amino acids long. V lost 3 bases to trimming and J lost 9 bases, with 18 bases between them. CDR3 DNA sequence: TGTGCCAGCAGCTTCCGGGCCCAGGCGGGTCGTGAGCAGTTCTTC. Its protein product is CASSFRAQAGREQFF.

The chain joins TRBV2 to TRBJ2-1, with TRBD1 matching 8 bases. The ends lost 10 bases at V and 8 bases at J; junction bases unmatched: 13. Looked up from germline, CDR1 is SNHLY and CDR2 is FYNNEI. The CDR3 is made up of 14 amino acids. The CDR3 region is CATGTGTGFDEQFF. Here the CDR3 DNA reads TGTGCCACCGGGACCGGGACAGGTTTCGATGAGCAGTTCTTC.

V usage is TRBV19 and J usage is TRBJ1-1; D is undetermined. The CDR3 spans 12 residues. Germline lookup yields CDR1 LNHDA and CDR2 SQIVND (reference sequence). V dropped 6 bases and J dropped 1 base, with 6 bases sitting between them. The CDR3 DNA sequence: TGTGCCAGTAGAGCGGGGAACACTGAAGCTTTCTTT. This encodes CASRAGNTEAFF.

The V and J genes are TRBV28 and TRBJ2-1, with D tentatively TRBD1 (6 bases). Germline CDR1 is MDHEN and CDR2 is SYDVKM. Trimming shortened V by 5 bases and J by 8 bases, and 22 bases separated the two germline ends. CDR3 length equals 16 residues. CDR3 amino acids: CASSDFVLTGIYEQFF. For the CDR3, the DNA is TGTGCCAGCAGTGACTTCGTCCTTACAGGGATCTATGAGCAGTTCTTC.

For the CDR3, the DNA is TGTGCCAGCAGGCCGGGACAGCCCTACGAGCAGTACTTC. It yields the protein CASRPGQPYEQYF. V and J are TRBV2 and TRBJ2-7; 7 bases are shared with TRBD1. V was clipped by 6 bases and J by 2 bases; unmatched bases: 4. CDR1 and CDR2 from the germline V gene are SNHLY and FYNNEI. The CDR3 extends over 13 amino acids.

This clone was seen more than once but under ten times. J is TRBJ1-1 and V is TRBV5-1; tentative D call: TRBD1 (6 bases). The CDR3 is made up of 14 amino acids. V was clipped by 4 bases and J by 3 bases, with 13 bases between them. Germline CDR1 and CDR2: SGHRS and YFSETQ. CDR3 coding DNA: TGCGCCAGCAGCCCATGGACAGCCTACACTGAAGCTTTCTTT. It specifies CASSPWTAYTEAFF.

The rearrangement links TRBV15 to TRBJ1-3; a weak D match, TRBD1 (5 bases). The CDR3 runs to 19 residues. In germline, CDR1 is LNHNV, CDR2 YYDKDF (reference sequence). V was trimmed by 0 bases and J by 0 bases, leaving 18 bases between them. CDR3 in amino acids: CATSRDRWQGTFSGNTIYF. The CDR3 DNA sequence: TGTGCCACCAGCAGAGATCGATGGCAGGGAACTTTCTCTGGAAACACCATATATTTT.

The chain is built from TRBV4-1 and TRBJ2-3; a possible D gene is TRBD2 (5 bases). The CDR3 covers 15 residues. The germline V and J ends were trimmed by 2 bases and 2 bases, with 11 bases remaining between them. From germline, CDR1 is MGHRA and CDR2 YSYEKL. CDR3 in amino acids: CASSQKSGTTDTQYF. In nucleotides, the CDR3 is TGCGCCAGCAGCCAAAAAAGCGGAACCACAGATACGCAGTATTTT.

The chain is built from TRBV18 and TRBJ1-2; 9 bases are shared with TRBD1. This CDR3 is built from 13 residues. Trimming took 5 bases from V and 7 from J; bases not matched to a gene: 5. Germline CDR1 and CDR2: KGHSH and LQKENI. The CDR3 DNA sequence: TGTGCCAGCTCATCGAACAGGGGGCTTGGCTACACCTTC. Encoded protein: CASSSNRGLGYTF.

The J gene is TRBJ1-1, the V gene TRBV18; D is unclear. There are 15 residues in the CDR3. Germline CDR1 KGHSH, CDR2 LQKENI. V lost 3 bases to trimming and J lost 3 bases, with 14 bases between them. The CDR3 reads CASSPLDTRYTEAFF. The CDR3 region has the DNA TGTGCCAGCTCACCCCTCGACACTAGATACACTGAAGCTTTCTTT.

This chain links TRBV5-1 with TRBJ1-3; the D gene is possibly TRBD1 (6 bases). The CDR3 is made up of 17 amino acids. V lost 3 bases and J 4 bases, leaving 20 bases between the germline ends. Looked up from germline, CDR1 is SGHRS and CDR2 is YFSETQ. This CDR3 reads CASSSATRTRGGNTIYF. The CDR3 DNA reads as TGCGCCAGCAGCTCAGCCACCCGGACGAGGGGGGGAAACACCATATATTTT.

The chain combines TRBV2 with TRBJ1-2; 8 nucleotides line up with TRBD1. The V gene end was trimmed by 7 bases and the J gene end by 5 bases; junction bases not matched to a gene: 18. Germline CDR1 is SNHLY and CDR2 is FYNNEI. This CDR3 is 17 amino acids long. The CDR3 DNA is TGTGCCAGCACCTCTATACCCTTTTGGACAGGGACTTATGGCTACACCTTC. Translated, it gives CASTSIPFWTGTYGYTF. The full variable domain, its missing parts supplied by reference TRBV2 and TRBJ1-2, is EPEVTQTPSHQVTQMGQEVILRCVPISNHLYFYWYRQILGQKVEFLVSFYNNEISEKSEIFDDQFSVERPDGSNFTLKIRSTKLEDSAMYFCASTSIPFWTGTYGYTFGSGTRLTVV.

The V call is TRBV18, the J call TRBJ1-5; D possibly corresponds to TRBD1 (6 bases). The CDR3 length is 13 residues. V lost 2 bases, J lost 7 bases, and 9 bases lay in between. Per the germline V gene, CDR1 is KGHSH and CDR2 is LQKENI. The DNA for the CDR3 is TGTGCCAGCTCACCAGGACAGCTCCAGCCCCAGCATTTT. Protein sequence: CASSPGQLQPQHF.

The chain recombines TRBV6-2 or TRBV6-3 with TRBJ1-1; D not certain. V was trimmed by 0 bases and J by 1 base, leaving 12 bases between them. CDR1 is MNHEY, CDR2 SVGEGT, per germline. This CDR3 contains 16 residues. CDR3 amino acids: CASSYSIRETNTEAFF. DNA for the CDR3: TGTGCCAGCAGTTACTCGATACGGGAGACGAACACTGAAGCTTTCTTT.

The genes are TRBV28 and TRBJ1-5, with D uncertain. V shed 2 bases and J shed 2 bases, with 10 bases lying between them. Germline-derived CDR1 and CDR2 are MDHEN and SYDVKM. This CDR3 is built from 15 residues. This CDR3 is CASSLTSGGNQPQHF. The CDR3 nucleotides are TGTGCCAGCAGTTTAACCTCCGGAGGCAATCAGCCCCAGCATTTT. The full variable domain, rest sourced from reference TRBV28 and TRBJ1-5, is DVKVTQSSRYLVKRTGEKVFLECVQDMDHENMFWYRQDPGLGLRLIYFSYDVKMKEKGDIPEGYSVSREKKERFSLILESASTNQTSMYLCASSLTSGGNQPQHFGDGTRLSIL.

The gene calls are TRBV19 and TRBJ1-5; 8 positions match TRBD1. This CDR3 comprises 15 residues. Germline V gene data show CDR1 as LNHDA and CDR2 as SQIVND (reference sequence). Germline trimming cut 6 bases from V and 2 bases from J; bases unmatched to any gene: 6. CDR3 protein: CASSGQGRGNQPQHF. In DNA form, the CDR3 reads TGTGCCAGTAGCGGACAGGGTAGGGGCAATCAGCCCCAGCATTTT.

The chain is built from TRBV27 and TRBJ1-2; D perhaps matches TRBD1 (6 bases). The germline V gene encodes CDR1 MNHEY and CDR2 SMNVEV (reference sequence). Trimming shortened V by 1 base and J by 3 bases, and 15 bases separated the two germline ends. The CDR3 has 16 residues. The CDR3 is CASSLFGGRGDYGYTF. In DNA, the CDR3 is TGTGCCAGCAGTTTATTCGGGGGGAGGGGGGACTATGGCTACACCTTC.

The rearrangement links TRBV19 to TRBJ1-4; no clear D. Per germline, CDR1 LNHDA and CDR2 SQIVND (reference sequence). The CDR3 contains 14 residues. V lost 4 bases and J 0 bases, leaving 6 bases between the germline ends. The DNA of the CDR3 is TGTGCCAGTAGTACGGGTACAACTAATGAAAAACTGTTTTTT. This encodes CASSTGTTNEKLFF. Supplemented by reference TRBV19 and TRBJ1-4, the full variable domain reads DGGITQSPKYLFRKEGQNVTLSCEQNLNHDAMYWYRQDPGQGLRLIYYSQIVNDFQKGDIAEGYSVSREKKESFPLTVTSAQKNPTAFYLCASSTGTTNEKLFFGSGTQLSVL.